These 14 T cell receptor beta chains share one sample of origin, sequenced in a study of blood T cells in healthy people across ages (dated by TCRdb to 2013 to 2016). The method behind the library was 5' RACE. The instrument was an Illumina HiSeq 2500. A second PCR of roughly 7 to 12 cycles was run with a J-beta primer mix and a sample-barcoded 5' primer. TCRdb trimmed the raw reads at Q25, called clones with MiXCR and kept productive beta chains. Identical CDR3 protein sequences are pooled into one entry, listed with their most common genes and DNA. The sample table holds under 850,000 distinct CDR3 sequences, of which about 36% were seen once. Together, the top ten hold roughly 13% of the sample. The sample taken for sequencing was blood. The source of these receptors is a man between 18 and 35 years old in good health.

Only a few counts were recorded for this clonotype. This chain links TRBV6-2 or TRBV6-3 with TRBJ2-7; possibly TRBD1 for D (5 bases). This CDR3 contains 14 residues. The V gene's germline CDR1 is MNHEY and CDR2 SVGEGT. Trimming took 2 bases from V and 5 from J, leaving 13 bases between them. CDR3 protein: CASSYGEGVDEQYF. CDR3 coding DNA: TGTGCCAGCAGTTACGGGGAAGGGGTTGACGAGCAGTACTTC.

V is TRBV5-1 and J is TRBJ2-3; 12 bases line up with TRBD2. Losses at the gene ends were 3 bases for V and 0 bases for J; bases not matched to a gene: 8. The germline V gene encodes CDR1 SGHRS and CDR2 YFSETQ. The length of the CDR3 is 18 residues. CDR3 DNA sequence: TGCGCCAGCAGCTCGGCGGCTAGCGGGGGGGCTAGCACAGATACGCAGTATTTT. It translates to CASSSAASGGASTDTQYF.

The V and J genes are TRBV5-1 and TRBJ1-1; D remains unclear. The CDR3 loop spans 16 amino acids. V was cut by 2 bases and J by 4 bases, with 18 bases left in between. Germline loops: CDR1 SGHRS, CDR2 YFSETQ. CDR3 bases: TGCGCCAGCAGCTTTGGAGGGAGGGATGGGGTCACTGAAGCTTTCTTT. Amino acid sequence: CASSFGGRDGVTEAFF.

This clonotype was picked up a small number of times. The chain carries TRBV11-2 and TRBJ2-3; no definite D call. The CDR3 runs 16 residues. Germline V gene data show CDR1 as SGHAT and CDR2 as FQNNGV. V lost 5 bases and J lost 0, with 15 bases in between. Written as DNA, the CDR3 is TGTGCCAGCAGCCGCTTTCTAAGAGGTAGCACAGATACGCAGTATTTT. It yields the protein CASSRFLRGSTDTQYF.

The genes are TRBV6-1 and TRBJ2-5, with 9 bases that match TRBD2. Germline loops: CDR1 MNHNS, CDR2 SASEGT. The CDR3 totals 13 residues. Trimming cost V 8 bases and J 2 bases; bases outside gene matches: 3. This CDR3 is CASVSGGQETQYF. The CDR3 bases are TGTGCCAGCGTCAGCGGGGGGCAAGAGACCCAGTACTTC.

In its sample, this clonotype was seen a few times. V is TRBV4-2 and J is TRBJ1-2; TRBD1 is a possible D gene (6 bases). The CDR3 sequence is 15 residues long. CDR1 LGHNA and CDR2 YNFKEQ come from the germline V gene. The V gene lost 0 bases and the J gene lost 8 bases, with 16 bases spanning the gap. The CDR3 here is CASSQEGGRGSGYTF. Here the CDR3 DNA reads TGTGCCAGCAGCCAAGAAGGCGGCAGGGGTAGCGGCTACACCTTC.

This clonotype was detected only a few times. The chain couples TRBV18 to TRBJ1-2; maybe TRBD1 (5 bases). Germline loops: CDR1 KGHSH, CDR2 LQKENI. With 3 bases removed from V and 4 bases from J, the gap between germline ends came to 24 bases. The CDR3 length is 18 residues. The CDR3 spells CASSPRSARAGIGYGYTF. In DNA form, the CDR3 reads TGTGCCAGCTCACCCCGTTCCGCTCGGGCAGGGATAGGCTATGGCTACACCTTC.

This clonotype was detected only a few times. The V and J genes are TRBV12-3 or TRBV12-4 and TRBJ2-1, with TRBD2 matching over 8 bases. The DNA end favors TRBJ2-7, so the J call may be wrong. This CDR3 contains 15 residues. CDR3 bases: TGTGCCAGCAGCCGGGGGGGGGCTACCTACAATGAGCAGTACTTC. Its translation is CASSRGGATYNEQYF.

As to this clonotype: The junction differs from germline at one of its ends, possibly a read error. The DNA for the CDR3 is TGCAATGCTAGAGATACCCAGGGTATCGGTGAGCAGTTCTTC. It yields the protein CNARDTQGIGEQFF. The V and J genes are TRBV20-1 and TRBJ2-1, with D possibly matching TRBD1 (5 bases). Germline CDR1 DFQATT, CDR2 SNEGSKA (reference sequence). The CDR3 is 14 amino acids.

The sample holds a few counts of this clonotype. The V and J genes are TRBV7-3 and TRBJ2-2; D call uncertain. The CDR3 length is 15 residues. Germline CDR1 and CDR2: SGHTA and FQGTGA. Between the trimmed V and J ends, which lost 6 bases and 4 bases, there was a span of 15 bases. The CDR3 DNA sequence: TGTGCCAGCAGTCTCACGGCGACTCCCACCGGGGAGCTGTTTTTT. Its protein is CASSLTATPTGELFF.

This clonotype was detected a few times. The chain carries TRBV7-9 and TRBJ2-4; possible D gene TRBD1, 5 bases. V lost 4 bases and J lost 15, with 16 bases in between. Germline CDR1 reads SEHNR; CDR2 reads FQNEAQ (reference sequence). The CDR3 runs 12 residues. CDR3: CASSSYDRFLYF. The DNA of the CDR3 is TGTGCCAGCAGCTCTTATGACAGATTCTTGTACTTC. The entire variable domain, with the rest obtained from reference TRBV7-9 and TRBJ2-4, is as follows: DTGVSQNPRHKITKRGQNVTFRCDPISEHNRLYWYRQTLGQGPEFLTYFQNEAQLEKSRLLSDRFSAERPKGSFSTLEIQRTEQGDSAMYLCASSSYDRFLYFGAGTRLSVL.

This sequence joins TRBV2 and TRBJ2-5, with 7 bases identical to TRBD2. Germline loops: CDR1 SNHLY, CDR2 FYNNEI. J was trimmed by 1 base and V by 4 bases; bases with no gene match: 3. The CDR3 runs to 14 residues. DNA of the CDR3: TGTGCCAGCAGTGGCGCTAGCGGCCAAGAGACCCAGTACTTC. Translation gives CASSGASGQETQYF.

This clonotype has ten or more counts. This chain links TRBV7-2 with TRBJ1-4; D perhaps matches TRBD1 (5 bases). The length of the CDR3 is 16 residues. Deletions cut 5 bases from V and 4 bases from J, with 17 bases between. In germline, CDR1 is SGHTA, CDR2 FQGNSA. CDR3: CASSPGRGQINEKLFF. The CDR3 DNA is TGTGCCAGCAGCCCTGGCCGTGGACAAATTAATGAAAAACTGTTTTTT.

This clonotype has a count of ten or more. V and J are TRBV28 and TRBJ1-5, with a tentative D call TRBD1 (5 bases). Deletions cut 6 bases from V and 4 bases from J, with 19 bases between. Germline lookup yields CDR1 MDHEN and CDR2 SYDVKM. CDR3 length: 16 amino acids. The DNA for the CDR3 is TGTGCCAGCAGCTCATCTTCAGACAGTCTAAATCAGCCCCAGCATTTT. Its protein product is CASSSSSDSLNQPQHF.